This TCR beta chain is drawn from a study of T cell responses to AZD1222 COVID-19 vaccine. Assay used: immunoSEQ multiplex PCR; TCRdb lists only in-frame clones, some missing. This table holds roughly 150,000 clones, 90% to 95% found once. The CDR3 contains 16 residues. Trimming took 3 bases from V and 5 from J, leaving 20 bases between them. Germline lookup yields CDR1 SGDLS and CDR2 YYNGEE. Study results and limitations: It should be noted that donors were predominantly white British and more often female, and clonal diversity was possibly underestimated. Spike-wide vaccine-associated CD4 TCRs dominated at 160-218 and 743-854.

This clone is a singleton in its sample. Its antigen is unknown. This material consisted of peripheral blood, taken on day 0 of AZD1222 vaccination. The clonotype originates from an adult in good health. The gene calls are TRBV9 and TRBJ2-5, with a possible D match to TRBD2 (6 bases). Here the CDR3 reads CASSALAVRALETQYF. Here the CDR3 DNA reads TGTGCCAGCAGCGCATTAGCGGTGAGGGCCCTTGAGACCCAGTACTTC.